This T cell receptor beta chain was recovered during a study of blood T cell repertoires in COVID-19. Study-level information: Samples representing acute and convalescent COVID-19 were sourced from the United States, Italy and Spain. The cDNA or gDNA used as material had been derived from T cells, B-cell-depleted T cells, or PBMCs.

J lost 8 bases, V lost 2 bases, and 12 bases had no gene match. CDR1 is SGHTA, CDR2 FQGNSA, per germline. CDR3 length: 16 amino acids. Authors' analysis steps: Reference gene primer amplification in the assay estimated nucleated cell counts. Here immunoSEQ multiplex PCR was the method, and the copy in TCRdb shows in-frame clones only, minus some. The V and J calls and clone size come from that table; D and trimming were worked out from the DNA. The table lists some 150,000 clones, under 90% of them singletons, with around 13% in the top ten. The Seattle patients joined while their infection was active and were tracked longitudinally afterward.

The source of this sequence is a woman in her 70s with COVID-19, enrolled during active disease. The V and J genes are TRBV7-2 and TRBJ2-4, with 7 bases lining up with TRBD1. Sequencing was done on a sample of peripheral blood. The CDR3 coding sequence is TGTGCCAGCAGCTTACAGGCCGGCAGGGGGTCGGACATTCAGTACTTC. This gives the protein CASSLQAGRGSDIQYF. The complete variable domain, with remaining parts taken from reference TRBV7-2 and TRBJ2-4, reads GAGVSQSPSNKVTEKGKDVELRCDPISGHTALYWYRQSLGQGLEFLIYFQGNSAPDKSGLPSDRFSAERTGGSVSTLTIQRTQQEDSAVYLCASSLQAGRGSDIQYFGAGTRLSVL.